This TCR beta chain was profiled in a study of monozygotic twins with inflammatory bowel disease (dated by TCRdb to the late 2010s). Concerning the study at large: The full study comprised some 30 monozygotic twin pairs: nine German pairs (four IBD-concordant, five IBD-discordant) and 19 IBD-discordant Danish pairs. The search for disease-associated traits relied mainly on comparing, within discordant pairs, IBD patients with their genetically identical healthy co-twins. Each individual had, on average, about 151 000 unique TCRalpha sequences and 181 000 unique TCRbeta sequences available for analysis. Overall results and qualifications from the work: IBD patients had lower TCRbeta repertoire diversity, measured by the inverse Simpson index, than their healthy co-twins. The results gave no support for a single strong signal or clonotype linked to IBD. Repertoire similarity did not differ between concordant and discordant twins, possibly due to limited statistical power. Background noise and inter-individual variability may have been introduced into the repertoires by the differing immunosuppressive treatments among patients. The analysis was unable to tell apart different T cell subtypes. Compared with healthy twins, IBD patients shared fewer clonotypes with other individuals, and the difference was most pronounced in patients with signs of disease activity.

The method behind the library was 5' RACE. For each TCR library, around 3,500 ng of total RNA was used. cDNA was synthesized with SMARTScribe reverse transcriptase in eight separate reactions per sample. During cDNA synthesis, template switching was used to introduce unique molecular identifiers that contained a 6-nucleotide sample barcode. Two nested PCRs of about 17 and 10 cycles amplified the TCRalpha and TCRbeta cDNA, and bead purification followed each PCR. Before amplification, the cDNA was treated with uracil DNA-glycosylase and purified using the QIAquick PCR purification kit. The second PCR was the step at which Illumina TruSeq-compatible adapters and sample-specific barcodes were added. TapeStation and Qubit were used to check library quality and concentration, and approximately 5.5 ng of each library went into the pool. Sequencing of the pooled libraries was done on an Illumina HiSeq2500 single-index Rapid Run using custom sequencing primers and 2 x 100 bp reads. On the authors' methods: UMI-based consensus assembly with MiGEC version 1.2.6 was used to correct PCR and sequencing errors. MiXCR version 2.1.1 was used for V(D)J alignment, clonotype assembly and CDR3 extraction. To normalise gene usage, clonotype sharing and MAIT/NKT TCR abundance, the top 1000, 10 000 and 20 000 clonotypes in each sample were analysed. Diversity was computed as the inverse Simpson index with the vegan R package after downsampling to 27 000 UMIs. Statistical testing used paired Mann-Whitney U tests on the discordant twin pairs and applied Benjamini-Hochberg correction for multiple testing. Each entry corresponds to one CDR3 protein sequence from reads that TCRdb reprocessed, and DNA is not given. TCRdb's processing, not the authors', yielded these V and J calls. The table for this sample shows 300,000 to 400,000 distinct CDR3 sequences. The ten top clones hold around 2% of the sample.

From each donor, an approximately 2.3 ml peripheral blood sample was drawn into PAXgene tubes and stored at -80 degrees C. Total RNA was isolated from whole blood with the PAXgene blood miRNA kit on an automated QIAcube, without T cell sorting. Peripheral blood from monozygotic twin pairs concordant or discordant for inflammatory bowel disease was subjected to deep TCRalpha and TCRbeta repertoire profiling with unique molecular barcoding. Smoking habits were recorded for all twin pairs, and individuals were classified as current, former or never smokers. The CDR1 and CDR2 encoded by the germline V gene are MDHEN and SYDVKM. The CDR3 measures 15 amino acids from cysteine to phenylalanine. No DNA appears here. A note on this clonotype: Which antigen it targets is not known.

This clonotype originated in a human donor with ulcerative colitis or Crohn's disease, or a healthy co-twin of an affected twin (not recorded which). The sequenced sample was blood. The chain is assembled from TRBV28 and TRBJ2-1; TCRdb names TRBD1, which stays unverified in the absence of DNA. The CDR3 has the sequence CASRGTGSPYNEQFF.